This passage covers 25 T cell receptor beta chains from one sample sequenced in a study of shared clonotypes between healthy human individuals (TCRdb year 2020). The library was obtained by the immunoSEQ multiplex PCR assay. TCRdb re-hosts the immuneACCESS table, in-frame sequences only. Its copies lack some clones; in the studies checked, an unresolved V gene accounts for under half of them, and the cause for the rest is not known. A total of approximately 1,500,000 clones appear in this sample, around 98% of them only once. The ten largest clonotypes hold roughly 0.4% of the sample. Source material: naive CD4+ T cells sorted from blood. What the cell subset or site label conveys for this sample: CD45RA+ positively selected. These receptors were collected from a man aged 25 to 45 in good health.

Comments on this clone: Other nucleotide sequences from this sample produce the same CDR3. J is TRBJ2-3 and V is TRBV4-1; D remains unclear. There are 14 residues in the CDR3. V lost 1 base, J lost 0 bases, and 5 bases lay in between. The germline CDR1 and CDR2 sequences are MGHRA and YSYEKL. For the CDR3, the DNA is TGCGCCAGCAGCCAAGTGGTGAGCACAGATACGCAGTATTTT. Translated: CASSQVVSTDTQYF.

V is TRBV5-1 and J is TRBJ2-7; D is perhaps TRBD2 (5 bases). This CDR3 comprises 14 residues. The germline V gene encodes CDR1 SGHRS and CDR2 YFSETQ. V lost 0 bases, J lost 2 bases, and 9 bases lay in between. The CDR3 bases are TGCGCCAGCAGCTTGGAGCGGTTCACCTACGAGCAGTACTTC. It codes for CASSLERFTYEQYF. Full variable domain (outside the CDR3, taken from reference TRBV5-1 and TRBJ2-7): KAGVTQTPRYLIKTRGQQVTLSCSPISGHRSVSWYQQTPGQGLQFLFEYFSETQRNKGNFPGRFSGRQFSNSRSEMNVSTLELGDSALYLCASSLERFTYEQYFGPGTRLTVT.

CDR3 sequence reads: CASSLRLADEQFF. In nucleotides, the CDR3 is TGTGCCAGCAGCTTACGACTAGCAGATGAGCAGTTCTTC. The genes are TRBV7-6 and TRBJ2-1; 7 nucleotides agree with TRBD2. The CDR3 has 13 residues. CDR1 SGHVS and CDR2 FNYEAQ come from the germline V gene. V dropped 2 bases and J dropped 8; count of bases not matched to a gene: 3.

This clone was counted a single time. This chain connects TRBV6-5 to TRBJ2-1; weak D call: TRBD1 (5 bases). The germline CDR1 and CDR2 sequences are MNHEY and SVGAGI. V lost 5 bases, J lost 7 bases, and 18 bases lay in between. There are 15 residues in the CDR3. The CDR3 is CASSTPVLGANEQFF. The CDR3 DNA reads as TGTGCCAGCAGTACCCCGGTGTTAGGGGCAAATGAGCAGTTCTTC.

V usage is TRBV27 and J usage is TRBJ2-1; D uncertain. Germline V CDR1 and CDR2: MNHEY, SMNVEV (reference sequence). V was trimmed by 1 base and J by 7 bases, leaving 11 bases between them. This CDR3 has 14 residues. The chain's CDR3 is CASSLWPSSNEQFF. In DNA form, the CDR3 reads TGTGCCAGCAGTTTATGGCCCTCCTCGAATGAGCAGTTCTTC.

V usage is TRBV7-8 and J usage is TRBJ2-4; TRBD2 matches at 7 bases. Germline CDR1 and CDR2: SGHVS and FQNEAQ. CDR3 length: 13 residues. With V trimmed by 0 bases and J by 7 bases, 0 bases remained unmatched. In DNA, the CDR3 is TGTGCCAGCAGCTTAGCGGGGGGGAACATTCAGTACTTC. It yields the protein CASSLAGGNIQYF.

The genes are TRBV28 and TRBJ2-1, with TRBD2 matching over 9 bases. The germline CDR1 and CDR2 sequences are MDHEN and SYDVKM. CDR3 length equals 14 residues. The V segment lost 5 bases and the J segment 15 bases; nucleotides outside the gene matches: 14. CDR3 bases: TGTGCCAGCAGTCAAAACCAGGGACTAGCTGACGGGTTCTTC. Translating gives CASSQNQGLADGFF.

The chain recombines TRBV28 with TRBJ2-7; D remains unclear. CDR3 length: 12 amino acids. Trimming took 7 bases from V and 0 from J, leaving 7 bases between them. Per germline, CDR1 MDHEN and CDR2 SYDVKM. CDR3 protein: CASKAGSYEQYF. The CDR3 region has the DNA TGTGCCAGCAAGGCAGGCTCCTACGAGCAGTACTTC.

Of note for this clone: Other nucleotide sequences from this sample produce the same CDR3. The chain links TRBV10-1 to TRBJ1-1; the D gene is possibly TRBD1 (5 bases). The CDR3 length is 15 residues. The germline V gene has CDR1 WNHNN and CDR2 SYGVQD (reference sequence). The V gene lost 0 bases and the J gene lost 1 base, with 9 bases spanning the gap. The CDR3 DNA follows: TGCGCCAGCAGTGAGTCGGGTGGGGGGAACACTGAAGCTTTCTTT. This codes for CASSESGGGNTEAFF.

The V gene is TRBV7-8, the J gene TRBJ1-3, with D unresolved. In germline, CDR1 is SGHVS, CDR2 FQNEAQ. The ends were cut back, 5 bases at V and 4 bases at J, with 12 bases in the middle. The CDR3 is 14 amino acids. The CDR3 nucleotides are TGTGCCAGCAGCCCAGCGCGTTGGGGAAACACCATATATTTT. Amino acids: CASSPARWGNTIYF.

The count of this clone is one. The same CDR3 can be traced to other DNA sequences in this sample. The chain combines TRBV13 with TRBJ1-5; 9 nucleotides match TRBD1. Looked up from germline, CDR1 is PRHDT and CDR2 is FYEKMQ (reference sequence). CDR3 length: 14 residues. Trimming at V came to 4 bases and at J to 4 bases, leaving 2 bases not matched to a gene. CDR3 protein: CASSSGQGNQPQHF. In DNA form, the CDR3 reads TGTGCCAGCAGCTCTGGACAGGGGAATCAGCCCCAGCATTTT.

The genes are TRBV5-1 and TRBJ2-7; D ambiguous. The CDR3 contains 14 residues. The V gene lost 4 bases and the J gene lost 3 bases, with 14 bases spanning the gap. Per germline, CDR1 SGHRS and CDR2 YFSETQ. The CDR3 reads CASSQAPGRYEQYF. In nucleotides, the CDR3 is TGCGCCAGCAGCCAGGCACCCGGTCGCTACGAGCAGTACTTC.

This clone was recorded only once. This chain links TRBV10-3 with TRBJ2-3, with 8 positions matching TRBD2. The CDR3 consists of 16 residues. Germline V gene sequence: CDR1 ENHRY, CDR2 SYGVKD. The trim removed 5 bases at V and 2 bases at J, leaving 9 bases unmatched. CDR3 DNA: TGTGCCATCAGTTTAAGACGGGAGGGTTTCACAGATACGCAGTATTTT. Encoded protein: CAISLRREGFTDTQYF.

The gene calls are TRBV5-1 and TRBJ1-1, with TRBD1 matching over 8 bases. Germline CDR1 and CDR2: SGHRS and YFSETQ. Trimming took 4 bases from V and 4 from J; bases not matched to a gene: 9. The CDR3 consists of 15 residues. CDR3 nucleotide sequence: TGCGCCAGCAGCACCCTAACAGGGGGGATCACTGAAGCTTTCTTT. Translating gives CASSTLTGGITEAFF.

The V gene is TRBV7-2, the J gene TRBJ1-1; D call uncertain. The CDR3 sequence is 15 residues long. V was pared by 5 bases and J by 4 bases, with 17 bases between. Germline V gene sequence: CDR1 SGHTA, CDR2 FQGNSA. The CDR3 bases are TGTGCCAGCAGCCCCCATTTGGCCGCGGCCACTGAAGCTTTCTTT. This translates into CASSPHLAAATEAFF.

The chain recombines TRBV7-2 with TRBJ2-5; D is perhaps TRBD1 (6 bases). V lost 4 bases and J lost 2, with 11 bases in between. The V gene's germline CDR1 is SGHTA and CDR2 FQGNSA. The CDR3 extends over 14 amino acids. The CDR3 loop is CASSYQRGQETQYF. In DNA, the CDR3 is TGTGCCAGCAGCTACCAAAGGGGGCAAGAGACCCAGTACTTC.

This chain connects TRBV11-3 to TRBJ1-1, with D unresolved. Germline-derived CDR1 and CDR2 are SGHNT and YENEEA. The CDR3 is made up of 14 amino acids. V lost 5 bases and J lost 0, with 10 bases in between. CDR3 in amino acids: CASSPGPLNTEAFF. The DNA for the CDR3 is TGTGCCAGCAGCCCCGGCCCGCTGAACACTGAAGCTTTCTTT.

The rearrangement joins TRBV29-1 to TRBJ2-5, with 12 bases matching TRBD1. Germline lookup yields CDR1 SQVTM and CDR2 ANQGSEA. This CDR3 has 14 amino acids. With V trimmed by 7 bases and J by 1 base, 4 bases remained unmatched. CDR3 protein: CSGGTGGLQETQYF. DNA of the CDR3: TGCAGCGGTGGGACAGGGGGCCTCCAAGAGACCCAGTACTTC.

This rearrangement joins TRBV5-1 to TRBJ2-3, with TRBD1 identical over 7 bases. Germline values: CDR1 SGHRS, CDR2 YFSETQ. This CDR3 has 17 residues. The J segment lost 2 bases and the V segment lost 1 base, leaving 10 bases of the junction unmatched. CDR3 residues: CASSLRGDRVDTDTQYF. CDR3 DNA: TGCGCCAGCAGCTTGAGAGGAGACAGGGTCGACACAGATACGCAGTATTTT.

This clone appeared once. Other nucleotide sequences from this sample produce the same CDR3. The chain joins TRBV5-1 to TRBJ2-7, with D tentatively TRBD1 (6 bases). The CDR3 spans 12 residues. V was trimmed by 2 bases and J by 7 bases, leaving 10 bases between them. Germline CDR1 and CDR2: SGHRS and YFSETQ. DNA for the CDR3: TGCGCCAGCAGCTTAGAGGGGGTTGAGCAGTACTTC. Its translation is CASSLEGVEQYF.

The CDR3 loop is CASSLTTEAFF. CDR3 DNA: TGTGCCAGCAGCTTAACGACTGAAGCTTTCTTT. J is TRBJ1-1 and V is TRBV5-4; D gene unclear. V lost 2 bases to trimming and J lost 5 bases, with 4 bases between them. This CDR3 has 11 amino acids. Germline V gene sequence: CDR1 SGHNT, CDR2 YYREEE (reference sequence).

This clone was counted a single time. The V and J genes are TRBV21-1 and TRBJ1-1; TRBD1 is the table's D call and was not checked against the DNA. TRBV21-1 is listed as a pseudogene. This CDR3 is 14 amino acids long. The CDR3 sequence is CASSLRQGKTEAFF. Here the CDR3 DNA reads TGTGCCAGCAGCCTCCGACAGGGGAAGACTGAAGCTTTCTTT.

V and J are TRBV4-1 and TRBJ2-2; tentative D call: TRBD1 (5 bases). Between the trimmed V and J ends, which lost 0 bases and 3 bases, there was a span of 8 bases. The CDR3 extends over 15 amino acids. Germline V CDR1 and CDR2: MGHRA, YSYEKL. The CDR3 is CASSQEGRDTGELFF. The CDR3, as DNA: TGCGCCAGCAGCCAAGAGGGCAGGGACACCGGGGAGCTGTTTTTT.

This chain links TRBV6-6 with TRBJ2-1; D is uncertain. Germline V lookup: CDR1 MNHNY, CDR2 SVGAGI (reference sequence). Trimming took off 2 bases at V and 8 bases at J, with 10 bases between the two ends. This CDR3 spans 13 amino acids. The CDR3 loop reads CASSYVRVDEQFF. In nucleotides, the CDR3 is TGTGCCAGCAGTTACGTTCGAGTAGATGAGCAGTTCTTC.

V usage is TRBV30 and J usage is TRBJ2-3, with 8 bases that match TRBD1. The CDR3 length is 18 residues. The ends lost 3 bases at V and 0 bases at J; junction bases unmatched: 14. From germline, CDR1 is GTSNPN and CDR2 SVGIG (reference sequence). The DNA for the CDR3 is TGTGCCTGGAGGTCCTTCGGGACAGGTCACGGTAGCACAGATACGCAGTATTTT. Residues: CAWRSFGTGHGSTDTQYF.